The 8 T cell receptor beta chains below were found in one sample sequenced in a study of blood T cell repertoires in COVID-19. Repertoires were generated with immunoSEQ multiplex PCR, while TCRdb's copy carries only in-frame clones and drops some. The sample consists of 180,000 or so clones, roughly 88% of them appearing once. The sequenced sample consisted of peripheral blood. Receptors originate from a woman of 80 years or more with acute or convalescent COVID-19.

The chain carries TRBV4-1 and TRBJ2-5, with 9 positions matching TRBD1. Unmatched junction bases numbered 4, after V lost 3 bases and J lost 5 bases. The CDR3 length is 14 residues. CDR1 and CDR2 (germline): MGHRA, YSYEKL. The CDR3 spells CASSQGTGWETQYF. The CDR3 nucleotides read TGCGCCAGCAGCCAGGGGACAGGGTGGGAGACCCAGTACTTC.

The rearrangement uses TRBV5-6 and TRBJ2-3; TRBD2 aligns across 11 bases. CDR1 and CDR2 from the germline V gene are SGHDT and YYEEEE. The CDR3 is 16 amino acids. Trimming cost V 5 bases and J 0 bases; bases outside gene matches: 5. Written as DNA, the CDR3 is TGTGCCAGCAGAAGGAGACTAGCGGGGAGCACAGATACGCAGTATTTT. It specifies CASRRRLAGSTDTQYF. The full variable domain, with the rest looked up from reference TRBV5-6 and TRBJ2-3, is DAGVTQSPTHLIKTRGQQVTLRCSPKSGHDTVSWYQQALGQGPQFIFQYYEEEERQRGNFPDRFSGHQFPNYSSELNVNALLLGDSALYLCASRRRLAGSTDTQYFGPGTRLTVL.

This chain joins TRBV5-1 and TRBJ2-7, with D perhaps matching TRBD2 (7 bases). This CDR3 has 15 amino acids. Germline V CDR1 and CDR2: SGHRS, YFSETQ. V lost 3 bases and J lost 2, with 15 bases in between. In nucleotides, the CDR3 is TGCGCCAGCAGCTGGAGGGGGGGTACCACCTACGAGCAGTACTTC. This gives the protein CASSWRGGTTYEQYF.

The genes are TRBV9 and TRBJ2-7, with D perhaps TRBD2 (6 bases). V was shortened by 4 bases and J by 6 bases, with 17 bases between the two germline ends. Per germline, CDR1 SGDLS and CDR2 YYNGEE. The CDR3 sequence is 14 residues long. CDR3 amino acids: CASSTWDSSGEQYF. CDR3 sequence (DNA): TGTGCCAGCAGCACCTGGGACTCCTCTGGCGAGCAGTACTTC.

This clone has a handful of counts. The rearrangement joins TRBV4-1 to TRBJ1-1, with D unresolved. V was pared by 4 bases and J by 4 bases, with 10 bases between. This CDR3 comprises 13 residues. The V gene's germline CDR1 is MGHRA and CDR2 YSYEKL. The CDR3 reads CASSPRGGTEAFF. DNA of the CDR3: TGCGCCAGCAGCCCGAGAGGAGGCACTGAAGCTTTCTTT.

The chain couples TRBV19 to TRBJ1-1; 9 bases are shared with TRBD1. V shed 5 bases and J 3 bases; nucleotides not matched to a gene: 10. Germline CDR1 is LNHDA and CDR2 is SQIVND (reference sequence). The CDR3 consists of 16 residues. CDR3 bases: TGTGCCAGTAGTCAATACAGGGGGCGAGCTGACACTGAAGCTTTCTTT. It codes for CASSQYRGRADTEAFF.

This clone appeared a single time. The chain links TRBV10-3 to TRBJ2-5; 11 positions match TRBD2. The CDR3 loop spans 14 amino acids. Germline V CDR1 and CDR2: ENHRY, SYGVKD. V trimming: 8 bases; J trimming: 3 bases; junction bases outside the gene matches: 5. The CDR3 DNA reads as TGTGCCATCGGAACTAGCGGGGGCAAAGAGACCCAGTACTTC. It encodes CAIGTSGGKETQYF.

This chain's CDR3 is CASSFRQANTEAFF. DNA for the CDR3: TGTGCCAGCAGCTTCCGACAGGCGAACACTGAAGCTTTCTTT. The V gene is TRBV9, the J gene TRBJ1-1; perhaps TRBD1 as D (6 bases). Germline CDR1 is SGDLS and CDR2 is YYNGEE. The length of the CDR3 is 14 residues. Trimming removed 4 bases at V and 1 base at J, with 11 bases between. Filled out from reference TRBV9 and TRBJ1-1, the complete variable domain reads DSGVTQTPKHLITATGQRVTLRCSPRSGDLSVYWYQQSLDQGLQFLIQYYNGEERAKGNILERFSAQQFPDLHSELNLSSLELGDSALYFCASSFRQANTEAFFGQGTRLTVV.